The present TCR beta chain was sequenced within a study of CD8 T cells in Susac syndrome. V lost 6 bases to trimming and J lost 1 base, with 13 bases between them. Germline V lookup: CDR1 MNHEY, CDR2 SVGAGI. The CDR3 has 15 amino acids. Sequencing of TCR beta, carried out with a high-throughput approach, was applied to CD8+ and CD4+ T cells from the blood. Bulk CD8+ and CD4+ cells came from magnetic negative isolation; CD8+ TEMRA by FACS. RNA totalling roughly 0.45 to 1 ug underwent reverse transcription with random hexamers. Amplification of TCR beta CDR3 was carried out by immunoSEQ multiplex PCR, which covered 54 Vbeta and 13 Jbeta segments. TCRdb re-called the immunoSEQ multiplex PCR reads with MiXCR, one entry per CDR3 protein. The table has 250,000 to 350,000 distinct CDR3 sequences, under 95% seen once.

The material sequenced was CD4+ T cells from PBMCs. The V and J genes are TRBV6-5 and TRBJ1-5; possible D gene TRBD1, 5 bases. This TCR derives from a human donor with multiple sclerosis. CDR3 sequence: CASSLDTASNQPQHF. The CDR3 DNA follows: TGTGCCAGCAGCCTGGACACGGCGAGCAATCAGCCCCAGCATTTT.